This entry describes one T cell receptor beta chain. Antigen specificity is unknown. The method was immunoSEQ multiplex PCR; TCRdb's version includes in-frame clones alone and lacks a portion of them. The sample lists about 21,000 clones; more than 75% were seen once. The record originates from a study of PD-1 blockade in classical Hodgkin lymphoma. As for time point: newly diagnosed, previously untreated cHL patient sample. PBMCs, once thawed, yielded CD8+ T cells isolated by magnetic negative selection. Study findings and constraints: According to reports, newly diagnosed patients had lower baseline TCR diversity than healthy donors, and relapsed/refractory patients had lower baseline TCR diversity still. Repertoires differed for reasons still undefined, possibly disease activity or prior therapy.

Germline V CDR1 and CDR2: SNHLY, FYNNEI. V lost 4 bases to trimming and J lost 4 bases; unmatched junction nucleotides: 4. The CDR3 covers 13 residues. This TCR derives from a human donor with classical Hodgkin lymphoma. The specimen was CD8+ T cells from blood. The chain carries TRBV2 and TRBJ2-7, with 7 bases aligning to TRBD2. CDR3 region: CASSGGGSYEQYF. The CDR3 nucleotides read TGTGCCAGCAGTGGCGGGGGATCATACGAGCAGTACTTC.